One sample yielded the 21 T cell receptor beta chains listed below, sequenced in a study of cytomegalovirus exposure and HLA in healthy donors. In the PCR, 60 Vbeta and 13 Jbeta primers were used. The data were produced by immunoSEQ multiplex PCR, yet TCRdb's version contains in-frame clones alone and is incomplete. The sample includes about 140,000 clones, roughly 81% of them seen just once. Sequencing was performed on PBMCs. These receptors were obtained from a female donor in good health and CMV-seronegative.

The sample holds a few counts of this clone. This chain links TRBV25-1 with TRBJ1-5; the D is unclear. This CDR3 has 11 residues. Trimming cost V 8 bases and J 4 bases, with 6 bases left between them. CDR1 is MGHDK and CDR2 is SYGVNS in the germline V gene. CDR3 nucleotide sequence: TGTGCCAGCGGAGCAAATCAGCCCCAGCATTTT. Amino acids: CASGANQPQHF.

This chain connects TRBV7-8 to TRBJ2-2; TRBD2 matches 9 bases. V was pared by 4 bases and J by 2 bases, with 11 bases of the junction left unmatched. There are 18 residues in the CDR3. The germline V gene has CDR1 SGHVS and CDR2 FQNEAQ. This CDR3 is CASSSLAGVGLNTGELFF. In DNA form, the CDR3 reads TGTGCCAGCAGCTCATTAGCGGGAGTAGGGCTTAACACCGGGGAGCTGTTTTTT. Full variable domain (outside the CDR3, taken from reference TRBV7-8 and TRBJ2-2): GAGVSQSPRYKVAKRGQDVALRCDPISGHVSLFWYQQALGQGPEFLTYFQNEAQLDKSGLPSDRFFAERPEGSVSTLKIQRTQQEDSAVYLCASSSLAGVGLNTGELFFGEGSRLTVL.

The CDR3 region is CASSGSGGAPYEQYF. CDR3 in DNA: TGTGCCAGCAGCGGAAGCGGGGGGGCGCCCTACGAGCAGTACTTC. This chain connects TRBV5-4 to TRBJ2-7; TRBD2 agrees at 10 bases. This CDR3 region has 15 residues. Germline lookup yields CDR1 SGHNT and CDR2 YYREEE (reference sequence). The junction had 6 bases not matched to a gene; V was cut back by 4 bases and J by 2 bases. Based on the CDR3 plus reference TRBV5-4 and TRBJ2-7, the full variable domain is ETGVTQSPTHLIKTRGQQVTLRCSSQSGHNTVSWYQQALGQGPQFIFQYYREEENGRGNFPPRFSGLQFPNYSSELNVNALELDDSALYLCASSGSGGAPYEQYFGPGTRLTVT.

The chain joins TRBV5-6 to TRBJ2-7; D is possibly TRBD2 (6 bases). Germline V gene data show CDR1 as SGHDT and CDR2 as YYEEEE. The CDR3 runs to 13 residues. Trimming removed 0 bases at V and 3 bases at J, with 7 bases between. The CDR3 here is CASSLAGVYEQYF. The CDR3, as DNA: TGTGCCAGCAGCTTGGCGGGGGTCTACGAGCAGTACTTC.

The rearrangement links TRBV5-1 to TRBJ2-7; D might be TRBD1 (5 bases). V lost 1 base, J lost 5 bases, and 16 bases lay in between. Germline assignment: CDR1 SGHRS and CDR2 YFSETQ. CDR3 size: 15 residues. The CDR3 here is CASSLWGPVTHEQYF. The CDR3 DNA reads as TGCGCCAGCAGCTTGTGGGGCCCAGTCACCCACGAGCAGTACTTC.

This clone was counted a single time. V and J are TRBV6-5 and TRBJ1-1, with D unclear. This CDR3 is built from 15 residues. Per the germline V gene, CDR1 is MNHEY and CDR2 is SVGAGI. V was clipped by 6 bases and J by 1 base, with 15 bases between them. The CDR3 sequence is CASSLYRSGNTEAFF. CDR3 in DNA: TGTGCCAGCAGCCTCTACCGTAGTGGGAACACTGAAGCTTTCTTT.

CDR3 DNA: TGCGCCAGCAGCCAAGATGGGGGGGGGACCTACAATGAGCAGTTCTTC. Amino acids: CASSQDGGGTYNEQFF. The chain couples TRBV4-1 to TRBJ2-1, with TRBD2 matching over 7 bases. The CDR3 has 16 residues. V shed 0 bases and J 2 bases; nucleotides not matched to a gene: 4. The germline V gene encodes CDR1 MGHRA and CDR2 YSYEKL.

With regard to this clone: A much more abundant neighbour one base away suggests this may be a read error. The chain has TRBV11-2 and TRBJ2-3, with D possibly matching TRBD2 (6 bases). CDR1 is SGHAT and CDR2 is FQNNGV in the germline V gene. V lost 1 base, J lost 2 bases, and 7 bases lay in between. The CDR3 is 14 residues long. The CDR3 is CASSLGTTTDTQYF. CDR3 DNA: TGTGCCAGCAGCTTAGGGACTACCACAGATACGCAGTATTTT. The full variable domain, its missing parts supplied by reference TRBV11-2 and TRBJ2-3, is EAGVAQSPRYKIIEKRQSVAFWCNPISGHATLYWYQQILGQGPKLLIQFQNNGVVDDSQLPKDRFSAERLKGVDSTLKIQPAKLEDSAVYLCASSLGTTTDTQYFGPGTRLTVL.

V is TRBV10-1 and J is TRBJ1-3, with D hard to call. CDR3 size: 16 residues. Germline V gene sequence: CDR1 WNHNN, CDR2 SYGVQD (reference sequence). Deletions cut 0 bases from V and 0 bases from J, with 9 bases between. CDR3 sequence: CASSESKESSGNTIYF. The CDR3 DNA reads as TGCGCCAGCAGTGAGTCGAAGGAGAGCTCTGGAAACACCATATATTTT.

The V gene is TRBV27, the J gene TRBJ1-2; 10 bases are shared with TRBD1. CDR3 length equals 16 residues. Germline V CDR1 and CDR2: MNHEY, SMNVEV (reference sequence). V was pared by 5 bases and J by 4 bases, with 10 bases of the junction left unmatched. CDR3 protein: CASSPGTGAKSYGYTF. CDR3 DNA sequence: TGTGCCAGCAGTCCAGGGACAGGGGCTAAGTCCTATGGCTACACCTTC.

The rearrangement links TRBV29-1 to TRBJ1-2; unclear D gene. Between the trimmed V and J ends, which lost 6 bases and 4 bases, there was a span of 9 bases. The CDR3 is 11 residues long. Germline V gene lookup returns CDR1 SQVTM and CDR2 ANQGSEA. CDR3 region: CSVEGGYGYTF. DNA of the CDR3: TGCAGCGTAGAGGGTGGCTATGGCTACACCTTC.

This sequence joins TRBV5-4 and TRBJ2-5; 11 nucleotides match TRBD1. The J call may be faulty, since TRBJ2-7 better matches the DNA end. The CDR3 extends over 14 amino acids. Germline CDR1 and CDR2: SGHNT and YYREEE (reference sequence). Written as DNA, the CDR3 is TGTGCCAGCAGCTCGGGACAGGGGGCCTACGAGCAGTACTTC. Its protein is CASSSGQGAYEQYF.

The chain joins TRBV9 to TRBJ2-1, with 12 bases lining up with TRBD2. Per germline, CDR1 SGDLS and CDR2 YYNGEE. This CDR3 region has 15 residues. With V trimmed by 3 bases and J by 7 bases, 5 bases remained unmatched. The chain's CDR3 is CASSGGLAGNNEQFF. CDR3 nucleotide sequence: TGTGCCAGCAGCGGCGGACTAGCGGGAAATAATGAGCAGTTCTTC. The complete variable domain, with remaining parts taken from reference TRBV9 and TRBJ2-1, reads DSGVTQTPKHLITATGQRVTLRCSPRSGDLSVYWYQQSLDQGLQFLIQYYNGEERAKGNILERFSAQQFPDLHSELNLSSLELGDSALYFCASSGGLAGNNEQFFGPGTRLTVL.

This rearrangement joins TRBV27 to TRBJ1-5; TRBD1 might be the D (6 bases). From germline, CDR1 is MNHEY and CDR2 SMNVEV (reference sequence). The CDR3 extends over 14 amino acids. The V and J ends lost 4 bases and 6 bases respectively, with 13 bases between them. The CDR3: CASSWGGPGQPQHF. CDR3 coding DNA: TGTGCCAGCAGTTGGGGGGGGCCTGGTCAGCCCCAGCATTTT.

The V gene is TRBV12-5, the J gene TRBJ1-2; D is unclear. CDR1 and CDR2 (germline): LGHNT, FRNRAP. The CDR3 has 12 amino acids. V was pared by 1 base and J by 7 bases, with 7 bases between. CDR3 residues: CASGLDLFGYTF. DNA of the CDR3: TGTGCTAGTGGTTTGGATTTATTTGGCTACACCTTC.

The V gene is TRBV7-8, the J gene TRBJ2-7; D may be TRBD2 (8 bases). Germline-derived CDR1 and CDR2 are SGHVS and FQNEAQ. The V and J ends lost 5 bases and 5 bases respectively, with 22 bases between them. The CDR3 runs 16 residues. The CDR3 DNA is TGTGCCAGCAGCCCGGGGGGGAGGCCAGGGGGGGACGAGCAGTACTTC. It yields the protein CASSPGGRPGGDEQYF.

The chain combines TRBV19 with TRBJ2-5; D not certain. The CDR3 is made up of 13 amino acids. The germline V gene has CDR1 LNHDA and CDR2 SQIVND (reference sequence). V was clipped by 6 bases and J by 1 base, with 9 bases between them. CDR3 amino acids: CASRGGPQETQYF. CDR3 DNA sequence: TGTGCCAGTAGAGGCGGCCCCCAAGAGACCCAGTACTTC.

The V and J genes are TRBV18 and TRBJ1-1; 8 bases are a match to TRBD1. This CDR3 has 16 residues. Germline CDR1 and CDR2: KGHSH and LQKENI. J lost 3 bases, V lost 4 bases, and 10 bases had no gene match. The CDR3 nucleotides are TGTGCCAGCTCACGGGGGACAGGTGGTGCGGACACTGAAGCTTTCTTT. Protein: CASSRGTGGADTEAFF. Drawing the rest from reference TRBV18 and TRBJ1-1, the complete variable domain is NAGVMQNPRHLVRRRGQEARLRCSPMKGHSHVYWYRQLPEEGLKFMVYLQKENIIDESGMPKERFSAEFPKEGPSILRIQQVVRGDSAAYFCASSRGTGGADTEAFFGQGTRLTVV.

This chain uses TRBV5-5 with TRBJ2-5, with TRBD2 matching over 10 bases. The CDR3 sequence is 15 residues long. J gave up 2 bases and V 3 bases, and 4 bases lay outside the gene matches. Germline V lookup: CDR1 SGHKS, CDR2 YYEKEE (reference sequence). The CDR3 DNA is TGTGCCAGCAGCTCCACTAGCGGGGTTCAAGAGACCCAGTACTTC. Residues: CASSSTSGVQETQYF. The variable domain in full, with the rest retrieved from reference TRBV5-5 and TRBJ2-5, is DAGVTQSPTHLIKTRGQQVTLRCSPISGHKSVSWYQQVLGQGPQFIFQYYEKEERGRGNFPDRFSARQFPNYSSELNVNALLLGDSALYLCASSSTSGVQETQYFGPGTRLLVL.

The chain employs TRBV14 and TRBJ1-4; D not resolved. The CDR3 contains 15 residues. Germline CDR1 is SGHDN and CDR2 is FVKESK. V lost 4 bases and J 5 bases, leaving 14 bases between the germline ends. CDR3 loop: CASSLDLGLNEKLFF. The CDR3 nucleotides read TGTGCCAGCAGCCTAGACCTCGGACTAAATGAAAAACTGTTTTTT. The full variable domain, rest sourced from reference TRBV14 and TRBJ1-4, is EAGVTQFPSHSVIEKGQTVTLRCDPISGHDNLYWYRRVMGKEIKFLLHFVKESKQDESGMPNNRFLAERTGGTYSTLKVQPAELEDSGVYFCASSLDLGLNEKLFFGSGTQLSVL.

A note on this clone: A junction boundary mismatches the germline segment, possibly from a read error. The V gene is TRBV11-3, the J gene TRBJ2-5; 11 bases map to TRBD1. The end of the DNA is better explained by TRBJ2-7, so the J call may be wrong. Per germline, CDR1 SGHNT and CDR2 YENEEA. The CDR3 is made up of 16 amino acids. CDR3 in DNA: TGTGCCAGCAGCCTAGAAGGGGACAGGGGGTTCCACGAGCAGTACTTC. It codes for CASSLEGDRGFHEQYF.